Following are 8 T cell receptor beta chains from one sample sequenced in a study of shared clonotypes between healthy human individuals. The method was immunoSEQ multiplex PCR; TCRdb's version includes in-frame clones alone and lacks a portion of them. The sample has 90,000 to 100,000 clones; around 47% are singletons. The material sequenced was PBMCs. The receptors were sampled from a woman aged 40 to 50 in good health. Some clones in this sample may be carry-over from other donors' samples.

Turning to this clone: In the same sample, other DNA sequences code for this CDR3. CDR3 coding DNA: TGTGCCAGCAGCCCGGGACAGAATCAGCCCCAGCATTTT. Translating gives CASSPGQNQPQHF. The chain joins TRBV5-4 to TRBJ1-5, with 7 bases aligning to TRBD1. Germline CDR1 is SGHNT and CDR2 is YYREEE (reference sequence). This CDR3 spans 13 amino acids. J gave up 4 bases and V 4 bases, and 2 bases lay outside the gene matches. Filled out from reference TRBV5-4 and TRBJ1-5, the complete variable domain reads ETGVTQSPTHLIKTRGQQVTLRCSSQSGHNTVSWYQQALGQGPQFIFQYYREEENGRGNFPPRFSGLQFPNYSSELNVNALELDDSALYLCASSPGQNQPQHFGDGTRLSIL.

Remarks on this clone: Distinct nucleotide sequences in the sample also encode this CDR3. The V gene is TRBV25-1, the J gene TRBJ1-1, with D possibly matching TRBD1 (5 bases). The CDR3 has 14 residues. The V end was cut by 6 bases, the J end by 5 bases, with 16 bases between. The germline gives CDR1 MGHDK, CDR2 SYGVNS. The CDR3 DNA follows: TGTGCCAGCAGACGCTCCGGGACGGGAACTGAAGCTTTCTTT. It encodes CASRRSGTGTEAFF.

The CDR3 nucleotides read TGTGCCAGCAGTTTAATGGGCAGTAATCAGCCCCAGCATTTT. Translation gives CASSLMGSNQPQHF. This sequence joins TRBV27 and TRBJ1-5; D ambiguous. The V and J ends lost 2 bases and 4 bases respectively, with 9 bases between them. This CDR3 comprises 14 residues. Germline CDR1 reads MNHEY; CDR2 reads SMNVEV (reference sequence).

This clone was counted at least ten times. At the DNA level, this CDR3 is encoded by other sequences in the same sample as well. V gene TRBV29-1 combines with J gene TRBJ1-5, with D possibly TRBD1 on 5 matching bases. Germline CDR1 and CDR2: SQVTM and ANQGSEA. The CDR3 is 12 amino acids. CDR3 amino acids: CSMTEGNQPQHF. In DNA, the CDR3 is TGCAGTATGACAGAGGGCAATCAGCCCCAGCATTTT. The full variable domain, its missing parts supplied by reference TRBV29-1 and TRBJ1-5, is SAVISQKPSRDICQRGTSLTIQCQVDSQVTMMFWYRQQPGQSLTLIATANQGSEATYESGFVIDKFPISRPNLTFSTLTVSNMSPEDSSIYLCSMTEGNQPQHFGDGTRLSIL.

This clone was seen a few times. This chain connects TRBV30 to TRBJ2-1, with D hard to call. The CDR3 has 13 residues. Trimming pared 0 bases from V and 10 bases from J, leaving 13 bases between. Germline V CDR1 and CDR2: GTSNPN, SVGIG (reference sequence). This CDR3 reads CAWSVPPSLEQFF. The CDR3 nucleotides read TGTGCCTGGAGTGTACCGCCCAGCCTCGAGCAGTTCTTC.

This chain links TRBV9 with TRBJ2-5; TRBD2 matches at 8 bases. The CDR3 runs to 15 residues. Germline loops: CDR1 SGDLS, CDR2 YYNGEE. After removal of 0 bases from V and 5 bases from J, the junction contained 6 bases not matched to a gene. The CDR3 DNA reads as TGTGCCAGCAGCGTAGTTCCGGGACTAGGGGAGACCCAGTACTTC. Amino acid sequence: CASSVVPGLGETQYF.

This clone was seen only once. A read error may be the cause here, since a much bigger clone is one base away. Other DNA sequences from this sample encode an identical CDR3 as well. V usage is TRBV30 and J usage is TRBJ2-2, with D perhaps assigned TRBD1 or TRBD2 (5 bases each). Germline CDR1 reads GTSNPN; CDR2 reads SVGIG (reference sequence). The CDR3 length is 14 residues. V lost 3 bases to trimming and J lost 5 bases, with 13 bases between them. In nucleotides, the CDR3 is TGTGCCTGGAGGAGAGGGGCGCGAACCGGGGAGCTGTTTTTT. It translates to CAWRRGARTGELFF.

This clone was picked up a small number of times. CDR3 in DNA: TGCGCCAGCAGCTCGCGGGACGGGAGCACCGGGGAGCTGTTTTTT. Amino acids: CASSSRDGSTGELFF. The V gene is TRBV5-1, the J gene TRBJ2-2; D is perhaps TRBD2 (6 bases). Germline CDR1 reads SGHRS; CDR2 reads YFSETQ. The CDR3 has 15 amino acids. V lost 3 bases and J lost 4, with 13 bases in between.